This entry describes one T cell receptor beta chain. This sample is part of a study of blood T cell repertoires in COVID-19. CDR3 length: 15 amino acids. The V end lost 1 base, the J end lost 3 bases, and 13 bases lay between the germline ends. Germline V lookup: CDR1 SEHNR, CDR2 FQNEAQ (reference sequence). Generated by immunoSEQ multiplex PCR, the TCRdb table keeps only in-frame clones and is missing some. This table has hundreds of thousands of clones, approximately 83% appearing once. Sequencing used peripheral blood. The chain joins TRBV7-9 to TRBJ2-7; a weak D match, TRBD2 (6 bases). This clonotype was sampled from a woman in her 30s who had recovered from COVID-19. This CDR3 is CASSLVSQEGYEQYF. CDR3 bases: TGTGCCAGCAGCTTAGTTAGCCAGGAGGGCTACGAGCAGTACTTC.